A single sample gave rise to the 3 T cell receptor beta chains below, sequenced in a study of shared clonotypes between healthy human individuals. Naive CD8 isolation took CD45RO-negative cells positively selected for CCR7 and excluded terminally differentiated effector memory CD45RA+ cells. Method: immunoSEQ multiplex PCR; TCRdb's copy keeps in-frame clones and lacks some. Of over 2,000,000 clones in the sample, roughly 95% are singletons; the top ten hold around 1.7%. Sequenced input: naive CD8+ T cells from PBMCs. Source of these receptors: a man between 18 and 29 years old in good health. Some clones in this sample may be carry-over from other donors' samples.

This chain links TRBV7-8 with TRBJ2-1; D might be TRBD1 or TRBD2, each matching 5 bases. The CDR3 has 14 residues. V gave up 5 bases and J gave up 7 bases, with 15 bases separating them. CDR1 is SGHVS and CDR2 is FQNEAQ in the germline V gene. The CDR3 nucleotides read TGTGCCAGCAGCACGCAATGGGGGAAAAATGAGCAGTTCTTC. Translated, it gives CASSTQWGKNEQFF. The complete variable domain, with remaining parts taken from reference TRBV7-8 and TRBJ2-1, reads GAGVSQSPRYKVAKRGQDVALRCDPISGHVSLFWYQQALGQGPEFLTYFQNEAQLDKSGLPSDRFFAERPEGSVSTLKIQRTQQEDSAVYLCASSTQWGKNEQFFGPGTRLTVL.

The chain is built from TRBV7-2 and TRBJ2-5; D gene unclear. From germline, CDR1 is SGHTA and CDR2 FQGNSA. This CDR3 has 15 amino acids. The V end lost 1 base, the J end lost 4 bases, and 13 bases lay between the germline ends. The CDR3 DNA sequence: TGTGCCAGCAGCTTAGAATGGGGTCATGGAGAGACCCAGTACTTC. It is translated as CASSLEWGHGETQYF.

The CDR3 DNA is TGTGCCAGCAGCTTACGAATCAGGGGCACCGGGGAGCTGTTTTTT. Translating it yields CASSLRIRGTGELFF. The V and J genes are TRBV7-2 and TRBJ2-2, with a tentative D call TRBD1 (6 bases). The CDR3 covers 15 residues. In germline, CDR1 is SGHTA, CDR2 FQGNSA. V lost 2 bases, J lost 4 bases, and 11 bases lay in between.